This T cell receptor beta chain was sequenced for a study of T-cell memory formation after mild COVID-19. The study's findings and limits: Mostly located in CM and EM were contracting CD4+ clones, with contracting CD8+ clones located in EMRA.

This clonotype has just a few counts. Its antigen is as yet unknown. Sample barcodes and UMIs were carried by the TCR alpha and TCR beta cDNA libraries that 5'RACE generated with constant-segment primers. Each CDR3 protein gets one entry after TCRdb re-called the 5' RACE reads with MiXCR. In the table there are around 340,000 distinct CDR3 sequences, roughly 14% of which are singletons. The sequence came from a man in his late teens or twenties who had mild COVID-19 (a few samples of this study predate the infection). Cell type and time point are not known. Sample: PBMCs or a T cell subset sorted from them (not recorded which).

This CDR3 is CASSYAGTGDGAFF. As DNA, the CDR3 is TGTGCCAGCAGTTATGCCGGGACAGGGGATGGAGCTTTCTTT. The chain links TRBV6-5 to TRBJ1-1; 10 positions agree with TRBD1. The CDR3 totals 14 residues. V lost 3 bases and J lost 10; bases outside the gene matches: 8. Germline lookup yields CDR1 MNHEY and CDR2 SVGAGI.